The clone carrying this TCR beta chain has a handful of counts. Antigen unknown. The junction differs from germline at one of its ends, possibly a read error. These data are taken from a study of vaccination and CD4 T cells after COVID-19. Study information: For post-vaccine samples, collection took place a median roughly 70 days after dose two, ranging from 14 to 241. Overlapping peptides of the spike proteins of SARS-CoV-2, HCoV-NL63, HCoV-OC43 and HCoV-229E were used for cell stimulation.

Findings of the study overall: It was found that, in convalescent patients, 304 of 307 vaccine-specific clones were spike mono-reactive.

The CDR3 has 15 amino acids. The germline gives CDR1 LNHNV, CDR2 YYDKDF (reference sequence). Treatment given: roughly 11-day PBMC culture with coronavirus spike peptide pools or control peptides (ViraFEST assay). Half the medium was replaced with fresh IL-2 medium on days 3 and 7. The study sequenced cultured CD4+ T cell DNA using the Oncomine TCR Beta short-read assay. From the PCR reads, TCRdb called clonotypes with MiXCR, one entry per CDR3 protein. The profile covers about 21,000 distinct CDR3 sequences, with 35% to 45% appearing a single time and 5% taken by the ten largest. The sequence derives from a human donor who had recovered from COVID-19. The source was CD4+ T cells from blood, cultured in vitro, collected before SARS-CoV-2 vaccination. The chain has TRBV15 and TRBJ2-5; D not certain. CDR3 nucleotides: TGTGCCACCAGCAGAGCTCCCGGCAGCCAAGTGACCCAGTACTTC. Its protein is CATSRAPGSQVTQYF. The full variable domain, in which reference TRBV15 and TRBJ2-5 provide the parts outside the CDR3, is DAMVIQNPRYQVTQFGKPVTLSCSQTLNHNVMYWYQQKSSQAPKLLFHYYDKDFNNEADTPDNFQSRRPNTSFCFLDIRSPGLGDTAMYLCATSRAPGSQVTQYFGPGTRLLVL.